This section outlines one T cell receptor (beta chain) sequence together with its context. Its antigen remains unidentified. No base quality values were provided; no much bigger clone lies one nucleotide off. The sample comes from a study of T cell responses to AZD1222 COVID-19 vaccine (dated by TCRdb to the early 2020s). Background on the whole study: AZD1222 recipients whose second dose came at about 4 weeks and those whose second dose came at about 12 weeks were combined into one group, since spike-specific TCR depth and breadth did not differ between the two schedules. A total of just over 230 trial participants underwent TCR sequencing, of whom about 200 received two doses of AZD1222 and 26 received two doses of the MenACWY control vaccine. Trial participants were enrolled by age into subgroups of 18-55, 56-69 and 70-plus years, and approximately 150, 30 and 60 TCR-sequenced participants, respectively, were included in these subgroups.

The CDR3 regions of human TCRbeta chains were subjected to immunosequencing. The study's own analysis went as follows. TCRs in the repertoires were matched against a reference library of SARS-CoV-2-specific TCRs that had been generated with the MIRA antigen-specificity platform. Breadth was defined as the fraction of unique TCRs that were SARS-CoV-2-associated. Depth was defined as the fraction of total T cells that were SARS-CoV-2-associated. Using the MIRA data, each spike-specific TCR was assigned both to the spike region to which the TCR was reactive and to a CD4 or CD8 class. Log10-transformed breadth and depth values were compared by one-way ANOVA with Sidak's multiple comparisons tests. Held by TCRdb, this immuneACCESS table contains in-frame sequences only and omits some clones. Under half of the omission traces to an unresolved V gene where checked; the cause of the rest is unknown. V and J calls and clone size are given by that table; D and trimming were obtained from the DNA. Here the sample has about 130,000 clones; around 94% occur a single time. The top ten clones comprise around 7% of the sample.

The sample's time point label, decoded: baseline before first vaccination. Samples from vaccinated people were obtained from the UK trials COV001 and COV002, which included a single-blind randomized controlled phase 2/3 trial of AZD1222 (ChAdOx1 nCoV-19) in healthy adults. Trial participant PBMC samples were collected at day 0 and day 28 after the second dose for TCRbeta chain sequencing. The CDR3, cysteine through phenylalanine, is 12 amino acids long. The entry retains the CDR3 DNA only, 36 bases that are in frame from base 1. Trimming costs V 5 bases and J 4 bases, and their ends lie 8 bases apart. Study-wide findings and limitations: After two AZD1222 doses, spike-specific TCR breadth and depth were significantly higher than at day 0 and than in MenACWY recipients. CD4 TCRs associated with the vaccine covered the entire spike protein, and the dominant responses were in regions 160-218 and 743-854. The 56-69-year group was small, and its depth increase did not reach significance, likely because of low power. Participants were mostly white British and included more females than males, and it was suggested by the authors that clonal diversity may have been underestimated. Nearly half of unique spike-specific TCRs reportedly recognized epitopes outside regions mutated in the B.1.351 and B.1.1.7 variants. Because no samples from the day 14 peak response were available, repertoires could be characterized only after the peak T cell response. Conclusions about previously exposed vaccinees are limited, since just six AZD1222 recipients were seropositive for SARS-CoV-2 at baseline.

This TCR was sampled from an adult in good health. This specimen consisted of peripheral blood, obtained on day 0 of AZD1222 vaccination. The chain joins TRBV12-3 or TRBV12-4 to TRBJ1-2; the D gene cannot be named for sure. The DNA sequence is TGTGCCAGCAGTCTATCGCCCTATGGCTACACCTTC. This yields the protein CASSLSPYGYTF.